Presented here are 25 T cell receptor beta chains from one specimen sequenced in a study of blood T cell repertoires in COVID-19. Using immunoSEQ multiplex PCR, the repertoire was profiled, and TCRdb retains in-frame clones only, with some absent. The sample yields about 160,000 clones, approximately 80% seen once. Sample: PBMCs or T cells enriched from blood (not recorded which). These receptor sequences come from a woman aged 55-69 years who had recovered from COVID-19.

This clone was detected only a few times. J is TRBJ1-6 and V is TRBV30, with a possible D match to TRBD1 (6 bases). Germline CDR1 is GTSNPN and CDR2 is SVGIG (reference sequence). The CDR3 loop spans 15 amino acids. V gave up 1 base and J gave up 7 bases, with 14 bases separating them. The CDR3 sequence: CAWSGSTGGNSPLHF. In DNA, the CDR3 is TGTGCCTGGAGTGGCTCGACAGGCGGGAATTCACCCCTCCACTTT.

The CDR3 DNA is TGTGCCAGCAGCCGCCCGGGGCTAGCGGGATCGAACACCGGGGAGCTGTTTTTT. Translated: CASSRPGLAGSNTGELFF. The gene calls are TRBV27 and TRBJ2-2; 9 positions agree with TRBD2. Germline CDR1 reads MNHEY; CDR2 reads SMNVEV (reference sequence). V dropped 6 bases and J dropped 0; count of bases not matched to a gene: 11. The CDR3 extends over 18 amino acids.

This clone was observed a single time. The rearrangement uses TRBV7-2 and TRBJ2-7; 10 bases fit TRBD2. Unmatched junction bases numbered 9, after V lost 3 bases and J lost 4 bases. Per germline, CDR1 SGHTA and CDR2 FQGNSA. This CDR3 has 16 amino acids. The CDR3 DNA reads as TGTGCCAGCAGCTTGGACTCTAGCGGGGGCGCGTACGAGCAGTACTTC. Translated: CASSLDSSGGAYEQYF.

This chain joins TRBV11-3 and TRBJ2-3; 8 bases are a match to TRBD1. This CDR3 contains 15 residues. The germline gives CDR1 SGHNT, CDR2 YENEEA. Trimming at V came to 1 base and at J to 4 bases, leaving 4 bases not matched to a gene. The CDR3 DNA sequence: TGTGCCAGCAGCTTAGCAGGGGGCTCCCCAGATACGCAGTATTTT. It codes for CASSLAGGSPDTQYF.

The rearrangement links TRBV27 to TRBJ2-3; 12 bases agree with TRBD2. The CDR3 is 16 amino acids. Germline V gene sequence: CDR1 MNHEY, CDR2 SMNVEV (reference sequence). J gave up 2 bases and V 5 bases, and 5 bases lay outside the gene matches. The CDR3 reads CASSTLAGGLTDTQYF. The CDR3, as DNA: TGTGCCAGCAGTACTCTAGCGGGGGGGCTCACAGATACGCAGTATTTT.

This clone occurred a few times. V usage is TRBV3-1 (or the pseudogene TRBV3-2) and J usage is TRBJ1-1; weak D call: TRBD1 (6 bases). From germline, CDR1 is LGHDT and CDR2 YNNKEL (reference sequence). V was clipped by 2 bases and J by 3 bases, with 10 bases between them. The CDR3 totals 14 residues. The chain's CDR3 is CASSQLSGDTEAFF. Here the CDR3 DNA reads TGTGCCAGCAGCCAATTATCAGGGGACACTGAAGCTTTCTTT.

This clone was counted between two and nine times. V usage is TRBV12-3 or TRBV12-4 and J usage is TRBJ1-2, with D perhaps matching TRBD1 (5 bases). This CDR3 is 13 amino acids long. The V and J ends lost 5 bases and 4 bases respectively, with 11 bases between them. The CDR3 nucleotides are TGTGCCAGCAGTGTGGGACTTCGCTATGGCTACACCTTC. This sequence encodes CASSVGLRYGYTF.

This chain connects TRBV4-1 to TRBJ1-1; no clear D. The CDR3 has 14 amino acids. V was cut by 0 bases and J by 1 base, with 6 bases left in between. Germline loops: CDR1 MGHRA, CDR2 YSYEKL. CDR3 in DNA: TGCGCCAGCAGCCAAGATGAGAGGAACACTGAAGCTTTCTTT. Translation: CASSQDERNTEAFF.

On this clone itself: The identical CDR3 is also encoded by other nucleotide sequences in the sample. This chain joins TRBV3-1 (or the pseudogene TRBV3-2) and TRBJ2-7; 9 nucleotides match TRBD2. V dropped 4 bases and J dropped 7; count of bases not matched to a gene: 5. The CDR3 contains 13 residues. Germline assignment: CDR1 LGHDT and CDR2 YNNKEL (reference sequence). CDR3 nucleotides: TGTGCCAGCAGCCGCGGGGGGGCCAGGGAGCAGTACTTC. This encodes CASSRGGAREQYF.

The chain combines TRBV7-2 with TRBJ2-5, with TRBD2 matching over 10 bases. This CDR3 has 17 residues. J gave up 0 bases and V 6 bases, and 10 bases lay outside the gene matches. Per the germline V gene, CDR1 is SGHTA and CDR2 is FQGNSA. DNA for the CDR3: TGTGCCAGCAGTCCAAAAGGACTAGCGGTGTACCAAGAGACCCAGTACTTC. Protein: CASSPKGLAVYQETQYF.

The chain links TRBV6-5 to TRBJ2-7; 12 bases line up with TRBD1. CDR3 length: 15 amino acids. The germline V gene has CDR1 MNHEY and CDR2 SVGAGI. Losses at the gene ends were 6 bases for V and 1 base for J; bases not matched to a gene: 4. CDR3 DNA: TGTGCCAGCAGAAAGGGACAGGGGGCTTCCTACGAGCAGTACTTC. Residues: CASRKGQGASYEQYF.

This chain connects TRBV2 to TRBJ1-5; the D gene is possibly TRBD1 (5 bases). Germline CDR1 SNHLY, CDR2 FYNNEI. This CDR3 region has 15 residues. Trimming cost V 7 bases and J 1 base, with 14 bases left between them. As DNA, the CDR3 is TGTGCCAGCACCATTACGGGGGGAAGCAATCAGCCCCAGCATTTT. Its translation is CASTITGGSNQPQHF.

The chain employs TRBV30 and TRBJ1-4; D ambiguous. Trimming removed 0 bases from V and 8 bases from J, with 7 bases in between. Germline V gene sequence: CDR1 GTSNPN, CDR2 SVGIG (reference sequence). The CDR3 loop spans 12 amino acids. CDR3 nucleotide sequence: TGTGCCTGGAGTGTACTGAAGGAAAAACTGTTTTTT. Translated: CAWSVLKEKLFF.

The chain links TRBV18 to TRBJ2-3; 13 bases are a match to TRBD2. After removal of 3 bases from V and 6 bases from J, the junction contained 6 bases not matched to a gene. There are 16 residues in the CDR3. Germline V gene sequence: CDR1 KGHSH, CDR2 LQKENI. The CDR3 sequence is CASSPLLAGGTDTQYF. CDR3 nucleotides: TGTGCCAGCTCACCCCTACTAGCGGGGGGGACGGATACGCAGTATTTT.

Only one count was recorded for this clone. The chain uses TRBV7-8 and TRBJ1-1; D is undetermined. The CDR3 totals 12 residues. The germline V gene encodes CDR1 SGHVS and CDR2 FQNEAQ. The V gene lost 3 bases and the J gene lost 6 bases, with 8 bases spanning the gap. The CDR3 DNA reads TGTGCCAGCAGCTTGGTGGAGGCTGAAGCTTTCTTT. Amino acids: CASSLVEAEAFF.

V usage is TRBV7-2 and J usage is TRBJ1-4; D perhaps matches TRBD1 (6 bases). The germline gives CDR1 SGHTA, CDR2 FQGNSA. There are 16 residues in the CDR3. Trimming removed 5 bases from V and 1 base from J, with 14 bases in between. In nucleotides, the CDR3 is TGTGCCAGCAGCCCAGGCGGGGGGCGAACTAATGAAAAACTGTTTTTT. Translation: CASSPGGGRTNEKLFF.

The chain joins TRBV7-8 to TRBJ1-6; D might be TRBD1 (6 bases). The V end was cut by 2 bases, the J end by 2 bases, with 16 bases between. The CDR3 is 18 amino acids. Germline V lookup: CDR1 SGHVS, CDR2 FQNEAQ. The CDR3 here is CASSLLWGGKAYNSPLHF. CDR3 nucleotide sequence: TGTGCCAGCAGCTTACTATGGGGGGGCAAGGCCTATAATTCACCCCTCCACTTT.

The CDR3 sequence: CASSASAVPGNTIYF. The CDR3 DNA follows: TGTGCCAGCTCAGCGTCGGCGGTACCTGGAAACACCATATATTTT. The V and J genes are TRBV18 and TRBJ1-3, with D unresolved. Germline V lookup: CDR1 KGHSH, CDR2 LQKENI. This CDR3 spans 15 amino acids. V was clipped by 5 bases and J by 2 bases, with 13 bases between them.

A few counts support this clone. The chain uses TRBV7-9 and TRBJ2-1, with TRBD2 as a possible D gene (6 bases). V lost 2 bases and J lost 7, with 21 bases in between. The CDR3 sequence is 17 residues long. Germline values: CDR1 SEHNR, CDR2 FQNEAQ (reference sequence). This chain's CDR3 is CASSLQPVISGDNEQFF. The CDR3, as DNA: TGTGCCAGCAGCTTACAACCCGTGATCTCGGGGGATAATGAGCAGTTCTTC. Variable domain in full (rest from reference TRBV7-9 and TRBJ2-1): DTGVSQNPRHKITKRGQNVTFRCDPISEHNRLYWYRQTLGQGPEFLTYFQNEAQLEKSRLLSDRFSAERPKGSFSTLEIQRTEQGDSAMYLCASSLQPVISGDNEQFFGPGTRLTVL.

The V and J genes are TRBV10-3 and TRBJ2-5; TRBD2 aligns across 8 bases. V was pared by 3 bases and J by 2 bases, with 8 bases of the junction left unmatched. CDR3 length: 16 residues. The V gene's germline CDR1 is ENHRY and CDR2 SYGVKD. The CDR3: CAISDGGAQGQETQYF. The CDR3 DNA follows: TGTGCCATCAGTGACGGGGGGGCGCAGGGTCAAGAGACCCAGTACTTC.

CDR3 DNA: TGTGCCAGCAGTTTATCTTGGCAGGGTACGGGAAAACTGTTTTTT. Translated: CASSLSWQGTGKLFF. The gene calls are TRBV27 and TRBJ1-4; D possibly corresponds to TRBD1 (5 bases). Germline V lookup: CDR1 MNHEY, CDR2 SMNVEV (reference sequence). CDR3 length equals 15 residues. Trimming took off 0 bases at V and 10 bases at J, with 15 bases between the two ends.

The CDR3 region has the DNA TGTGCCAGCGGGCAGGAAAGAACCCAGCATTTT. Residues: CASGQERTQHF. The J gene is TRBJ1-5, the V gene TRBV12-3 or TRBV12-4; no clear D. This CDR3 spans 11 amino acids. Trimming took off 8 bases at V and 11 bases at J, with 13 bases between the two ends.

The chain carries TRBV3-1 (or the pseudogene TRBV3-2) and TRBJ2-1; a weak D match, TRBD2 (6 bases). Germline CDR1 LGHDT, CDR2 YNNKEL (reference sequence). The V end lost 4 bases, the J end lost 4 bases, and 17 bases lay between the germline ends. CDR3 length: 16 residues. CDR3 sequence (DNA): TGTGCCAGCAGCCCCCCAGGGAGGACTTGGTACAATGAGCAGTTCTTC. Translation gives CASSPPGRTWYNEQFF.

J is TRBJ2-5 and V is TRBV5-5, with D possibly being TRBD2 (6 bases). Germline V lookup: CDR1 SGHKS, CDR2 YYEKEE (reference sequence). This CDR3 contains 14 residues. Trimming took off 4 bases at V and 5 bases at J, with 15 bases between the two ends. CDR3 DNA: TGTGCCAGCAGCGAGGGACTGAAGGGGGAGACCCAGTACTTC. It codes for CASSEGLKGETQYF.

J is TRBJ1-5 and V is TRBV6-5; 7 nucleotides match TRBD1. Trimming took 7 bases from V and 2 from J; bases not matched to a gene: 8. This CDR3 is 15 amino acids long. CDR1 is MNHEY and CDR2 is SVGAGI in the germline V gene. CDR3: CASKKNQGGNQPQHF. Here the CDR3 DNA reads TGTGCCAGCAAAAAGAATCAGGGGGGCAATCAGCCCCAGCATTTT.